This TCR beta chain was found in a study of blood T cell repertoires in COVID-19. About the research overall: Samples of COVID-19 (acute and convalescent) were obtained from the United States, Italy and Spain.

Under the authors' procedure: The authors estimated nucleated cell counts from reference gene primer amplification. The repertoire was sequenced with immunoSEQ multiplex PCR; TCRdb's copy has only in-frame clones and lacks some. V and J calls and clone size are those listed in that table; D and trimming were worked out from the DNA. The data contain about 220,000 clones, under 90% of them singletons. Germline V gene sequence: CDR1 SEHNR, CDR2 FQNEAQ (reference sequence). The CDR3 has 15 amino acids. V lost 4 bases and J lost 1, with 13 bases in between. Donors were grouped by their self-reported clinical history. Within 2 weeks before study entry, exposed participants met a COVID-19 case.

The V call is TRBV7-9, the J call TRBJ2-5, with D hard to call. The sample consisted of PBMCs or T cells enriched from blood (not recorded which). The receptor was isolated from a woman in her forties or fifties who had been exposed to COVID-19. The CDR3 here is CASSSRLPFQETQYF. CDR3 bases: TGTGCCAGCAGCTCCCGACTGCCTTTCCAAGAGACCCAGTACTTC.